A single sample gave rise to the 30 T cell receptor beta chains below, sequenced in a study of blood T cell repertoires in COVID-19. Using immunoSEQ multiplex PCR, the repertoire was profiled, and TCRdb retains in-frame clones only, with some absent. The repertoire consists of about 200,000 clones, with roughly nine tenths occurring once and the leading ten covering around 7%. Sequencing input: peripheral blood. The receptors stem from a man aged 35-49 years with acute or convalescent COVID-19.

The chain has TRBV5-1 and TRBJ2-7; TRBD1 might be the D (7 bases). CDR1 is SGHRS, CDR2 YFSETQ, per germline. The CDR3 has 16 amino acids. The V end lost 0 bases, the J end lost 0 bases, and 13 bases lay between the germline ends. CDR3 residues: CASSLEPGGTSYEQYF. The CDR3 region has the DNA TGCGCCAGCAGCTTGGAACCAGGGGGGACCTCCTACGAGCAGTACTTC.

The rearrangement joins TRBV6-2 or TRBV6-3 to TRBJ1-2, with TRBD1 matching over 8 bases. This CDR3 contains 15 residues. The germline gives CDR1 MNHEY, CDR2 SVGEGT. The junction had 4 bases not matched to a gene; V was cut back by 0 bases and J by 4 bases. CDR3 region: CASSYSGTGLYGYTF. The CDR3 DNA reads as TGTGCCAGCAGTTACTCCGGGACAGGACTCTATGGCTACACCTTC.

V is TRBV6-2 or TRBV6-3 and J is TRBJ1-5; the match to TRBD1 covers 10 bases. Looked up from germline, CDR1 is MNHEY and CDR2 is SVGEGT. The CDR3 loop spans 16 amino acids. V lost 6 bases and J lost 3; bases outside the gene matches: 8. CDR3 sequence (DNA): TGTGCCAGCAGCGACAGGGGGCGAGGGAACAATCAGCCCCAGCATTTT. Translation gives CASSDRGRGNNQPQHF.

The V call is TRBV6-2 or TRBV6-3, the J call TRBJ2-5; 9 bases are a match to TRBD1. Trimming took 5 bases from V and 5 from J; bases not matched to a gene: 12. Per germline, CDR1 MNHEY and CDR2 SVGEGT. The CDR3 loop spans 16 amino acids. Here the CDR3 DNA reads TGTGCCAGCAGTAATCTTAACCGGGACAGGGCCGAGACCCAGTACTTC. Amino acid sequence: CASSNLNRDRAETQYF.

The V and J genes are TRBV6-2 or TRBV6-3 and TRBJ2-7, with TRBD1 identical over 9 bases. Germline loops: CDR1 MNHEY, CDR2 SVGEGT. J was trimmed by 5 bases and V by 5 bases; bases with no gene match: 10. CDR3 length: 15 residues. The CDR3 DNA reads TGTGCCAGCAGTCCCCGGGACAGGGTTTATAACGAGCAGTACTTC. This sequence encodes CASSPRDRVYNEQYF.

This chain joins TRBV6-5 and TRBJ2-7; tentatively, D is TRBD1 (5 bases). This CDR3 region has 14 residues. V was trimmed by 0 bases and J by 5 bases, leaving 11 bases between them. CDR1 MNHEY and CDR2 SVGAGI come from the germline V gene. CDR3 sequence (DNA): TGTGCCAGCAGTTACTCAGGGGTTACCCACGAGCAGTACTTC. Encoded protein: CASSYSGVTHEQYF.

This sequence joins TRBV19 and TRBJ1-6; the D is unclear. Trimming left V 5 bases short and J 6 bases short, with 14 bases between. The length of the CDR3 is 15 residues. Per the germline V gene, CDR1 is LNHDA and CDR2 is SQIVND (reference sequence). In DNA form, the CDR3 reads TGTGCCAGTAGTCCCCCTGGCAGTTTTAATTCACCCCTCCACTTT. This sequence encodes CASSPPGSFNSPLHF.

The chain's CDR3 is CASSLGLAGDNEQFF. The DNA of the CDR3 is TGCGCCAGCAGCCTAGGACTAGCGGGGGACAATGAGCAGTTCTTC. V is TRBV5-1 and J is TRBJ2-1; 13 nucleotides line up with TRBD2. The CDR3 contains 15 residues. After removal of 4 bases from V and 5 bases from J, the junction contained 3 bases not matched to a gene. Per the germline V gene, CDR1 is SGHRS and CDR2 is YFSETQ.

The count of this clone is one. The CDR3 DNA reads TGTGCCACCACAGGGATGCGGGATCAGCCCCAGCATTTT. This gives the protein CATTGMRDQPQHF. This chain links TRBV6-4 with TRBJ1-5; a weak D match, TRBD1 (6 bases). This CDR3 has 13 residues. The V end lost 10 bases, the J end lost 5 bases, and 15 bases lay between the germline ends. The V gene's germline CDR1 is MRHNA and CDR2 SNTAGT.

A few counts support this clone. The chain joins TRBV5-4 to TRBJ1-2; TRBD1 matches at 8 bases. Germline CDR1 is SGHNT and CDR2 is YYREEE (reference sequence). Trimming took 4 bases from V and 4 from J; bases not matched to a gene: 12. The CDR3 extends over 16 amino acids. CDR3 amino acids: CASSAGGTGFFYGYTF. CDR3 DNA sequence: TGTGCCAGCAGCGCGGGCGGGACAGGTTTTTTCTATGGCTACACCTTC.

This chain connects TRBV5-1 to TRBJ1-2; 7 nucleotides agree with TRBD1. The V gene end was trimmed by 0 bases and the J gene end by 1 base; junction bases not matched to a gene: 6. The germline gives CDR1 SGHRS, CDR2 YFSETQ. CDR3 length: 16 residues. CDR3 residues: CASSLEGAGGNYGYTF. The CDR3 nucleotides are TGCGCCAGCAGCTTGGAGGGGGCAGGGGGTAACTATGGCTACACCTTC.

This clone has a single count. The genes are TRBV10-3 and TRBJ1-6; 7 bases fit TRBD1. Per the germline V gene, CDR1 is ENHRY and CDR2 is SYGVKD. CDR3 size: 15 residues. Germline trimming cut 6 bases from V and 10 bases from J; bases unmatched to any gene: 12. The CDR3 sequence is CAIRMDRSGTSPLHF. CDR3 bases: TGTGCCATCAGGATGGACAGGTCGGGTACCTCACCCCTCCACTTT.

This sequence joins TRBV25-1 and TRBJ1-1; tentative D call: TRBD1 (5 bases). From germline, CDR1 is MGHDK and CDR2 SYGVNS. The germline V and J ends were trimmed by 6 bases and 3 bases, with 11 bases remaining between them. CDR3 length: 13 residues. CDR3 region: CASRPGTDTEAFF. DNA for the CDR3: TGTGCCAGCAGACCAGGGACTGACACTGAAGCTTTCTTT.

CDR3 sequence: CASRPTWSGQPQHF. The CDR3 DNA reads as TGTGCCAGCCGACCAACCTGGAGTGGGCAGCCCCAGCATTTT. The chain couples TRBV7-9 to TRBJ1-5; D remains ambiguous. The CDR3 runs 14 residues. In germline, CDR1 is SEHNR, CDR2 FQNEAQ (reference sequence). Deletions cut 8 bases from V and 7 bases from J, with 18 bases between. Combining the CDR3 with reference TRBV7-9 and TRBJ1-5 gives the whole variable domain DTGVSQNPRHKITKRGQNVTFRCDPISEHNRLYWYRQTLGQGPEFLTYFQNEAQLEKSRLLSDRFSAERPKGSFSTLEIQRTEQGDSAMYLCASRPTWSGQPQHFGDGTRLSIL.

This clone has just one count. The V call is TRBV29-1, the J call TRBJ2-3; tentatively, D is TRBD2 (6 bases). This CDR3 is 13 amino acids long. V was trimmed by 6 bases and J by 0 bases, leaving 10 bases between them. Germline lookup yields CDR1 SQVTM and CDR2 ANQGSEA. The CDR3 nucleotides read TGCAGCGTAGGGGACTTTAGCACAGATACGCAGTATTTT. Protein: CSVGDFSTDTQYF.

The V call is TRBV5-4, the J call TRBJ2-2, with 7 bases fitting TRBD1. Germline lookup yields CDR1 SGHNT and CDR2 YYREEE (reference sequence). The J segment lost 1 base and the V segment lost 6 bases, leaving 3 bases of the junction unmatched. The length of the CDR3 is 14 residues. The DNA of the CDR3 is TGTGCCAGCAAGGGGGCCGGGAACACCGGGGAGCTGTTTTTT. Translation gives CASKGAGNTGELFF.

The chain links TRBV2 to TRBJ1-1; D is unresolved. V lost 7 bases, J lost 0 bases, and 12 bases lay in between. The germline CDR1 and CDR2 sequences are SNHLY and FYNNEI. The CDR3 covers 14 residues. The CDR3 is CASIISNMNTEAFF. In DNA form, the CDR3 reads TGTGCCAGCATCATAAGCAATATGAACACTGAAGCTTTCTTT.

The CDR3 here is CASSYGLRGAPINYEQYF. CDR3 DNA sequence: TGTGCCAGCAGTTACGGTCTGCGGGGGGCACCAATCAACTACGAGCAGTACTTC. The chain carries TRBV6-2 or TRBV6-3 and TRBJ2-7, with 8 bases fitting TRBD2. The length of the CDR3 is 18 residues. Germline V gene sequence: CDR1 MNHEY, CDR2 SVGEGT. V dropped 2 bases and J dropped 3; count of bases not matched to a gene: 15.

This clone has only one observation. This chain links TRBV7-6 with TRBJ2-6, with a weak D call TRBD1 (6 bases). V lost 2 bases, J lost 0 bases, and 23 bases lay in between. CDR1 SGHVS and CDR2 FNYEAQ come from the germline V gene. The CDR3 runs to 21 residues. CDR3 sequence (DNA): TGTGCCAGCAGCTTAACTATGGGACGAGACAGGTCGCTCTCTGGGGCCAACGTCCTGACTTTC. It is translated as CASSLTMGRDRSLSGANVLTF.

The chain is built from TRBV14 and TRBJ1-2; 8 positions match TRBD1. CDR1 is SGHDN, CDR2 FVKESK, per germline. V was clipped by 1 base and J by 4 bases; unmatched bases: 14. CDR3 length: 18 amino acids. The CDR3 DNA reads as TGTGCCAGCAGCCAAGCGCAGGGGGCACTCCCCGATGTCTATGGCTACACCTTC. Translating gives CASSQAQGALPDVYGYTF.

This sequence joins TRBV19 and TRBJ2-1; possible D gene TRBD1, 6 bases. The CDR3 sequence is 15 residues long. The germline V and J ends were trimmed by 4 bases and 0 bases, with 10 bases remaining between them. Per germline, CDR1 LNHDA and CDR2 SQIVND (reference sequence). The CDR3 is CASSKGVSSYNEQFF. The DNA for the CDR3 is TGTGCCAGTAGTAAGGGGGTAAGCTCCTACAATGAGCAGTTCTTC.

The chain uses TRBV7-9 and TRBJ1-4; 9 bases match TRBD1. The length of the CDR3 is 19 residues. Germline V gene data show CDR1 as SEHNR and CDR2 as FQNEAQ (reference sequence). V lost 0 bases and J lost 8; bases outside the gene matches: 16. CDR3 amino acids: CASSLASLGDREQKEKLFF. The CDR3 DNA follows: TGTGCCAGCAGCTTAGCGTCGTTGGGGGACAGGGAGCAAAAAGAAAAACTGTTTTTT.

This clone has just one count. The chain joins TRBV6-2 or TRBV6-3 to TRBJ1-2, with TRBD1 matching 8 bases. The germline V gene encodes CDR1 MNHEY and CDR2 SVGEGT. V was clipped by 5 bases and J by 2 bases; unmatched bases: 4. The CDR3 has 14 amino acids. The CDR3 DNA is TGTGCCAGCAGTAGGGACAGGCAAAACTATGGCTACACCTTC. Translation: CASSRDRQNYGYTF.

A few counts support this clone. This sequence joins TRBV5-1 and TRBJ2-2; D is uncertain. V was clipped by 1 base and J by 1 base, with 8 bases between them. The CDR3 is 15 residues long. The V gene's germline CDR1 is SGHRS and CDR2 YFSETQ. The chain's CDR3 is CASSLLEKNTGELFF. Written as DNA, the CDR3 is TGCGCCAGCAGCTTGCTCGAGAAGAACACCGGGGAGCTGTTTTTT.

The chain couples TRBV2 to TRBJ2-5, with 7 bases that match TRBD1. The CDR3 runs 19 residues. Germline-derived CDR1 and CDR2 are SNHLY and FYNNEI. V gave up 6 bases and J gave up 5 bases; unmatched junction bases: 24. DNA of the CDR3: TGTGCCAGCAGGGCAAACCGGGACAGCTGGGATTGGGGCGATGAGACCCAGTACTTC. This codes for CASRANRDSWDWGDETQYF. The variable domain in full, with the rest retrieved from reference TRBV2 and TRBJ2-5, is EPEVTQTPSHQVTQMGQEVILRCVPISNHLYFYWYRQILGQKVEFLVSFYNNEISEKSEIFDDQFSVERPDGSNFTLKIRSTKLEDSAMYFCASRANRDSWDWGDETQYFGPGTRLLVL.

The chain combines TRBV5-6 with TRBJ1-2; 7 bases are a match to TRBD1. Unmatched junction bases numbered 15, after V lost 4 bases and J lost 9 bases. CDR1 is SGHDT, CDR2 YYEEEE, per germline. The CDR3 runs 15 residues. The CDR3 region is CASSRPTGFGGSYTF. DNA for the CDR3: TGTGCCAGCAGCCGTCCGACAGGGTTTGGCGGTAGCTACACCTTC. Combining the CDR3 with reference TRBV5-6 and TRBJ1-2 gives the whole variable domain DAGVTQSPTHLIKTRGQQVTLRCSPKSGHDTVSWYQQALGQGPQFIFQYYEEEERQRGNFPDRFSGHQFPNYSSELNVNALLLGDSALYLCASSRPTGFGGSYTFGSGTRLTVV.

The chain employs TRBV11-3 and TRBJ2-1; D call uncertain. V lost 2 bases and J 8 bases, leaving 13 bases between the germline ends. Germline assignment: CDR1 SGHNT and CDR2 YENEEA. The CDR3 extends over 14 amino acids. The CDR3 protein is CASSLTRARDEQFF. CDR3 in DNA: TGTGCCAGCAGCTTAACACGAGCGCGCGATGAGCAGTTCTTC.

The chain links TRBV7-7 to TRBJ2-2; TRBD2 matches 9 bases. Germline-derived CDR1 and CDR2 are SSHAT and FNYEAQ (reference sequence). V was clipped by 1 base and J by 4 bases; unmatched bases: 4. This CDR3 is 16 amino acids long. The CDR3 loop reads CASSLVAGDVTGELFF. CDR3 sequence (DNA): TGTGCCAGCAGCTTAGTAGCGGGGGATGTCACCGGGGAGCTGTTTTTT.

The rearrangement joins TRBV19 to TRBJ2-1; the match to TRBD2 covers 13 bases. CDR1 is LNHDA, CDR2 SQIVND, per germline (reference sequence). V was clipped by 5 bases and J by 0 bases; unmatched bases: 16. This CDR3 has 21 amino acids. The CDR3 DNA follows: TGTGCCAGTAGTCCCGGACTAGCGGGGGCAACTTTCTTCACCTCCTACAATGAGCAGTTCTTC. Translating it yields CASSPGLAGATFFTSYNEQFF.

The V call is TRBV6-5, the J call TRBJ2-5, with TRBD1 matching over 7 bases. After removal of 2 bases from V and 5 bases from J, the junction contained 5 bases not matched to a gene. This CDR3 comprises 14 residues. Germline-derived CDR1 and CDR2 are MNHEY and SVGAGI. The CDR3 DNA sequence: TGTGCCAGCAGTTACAGGGGGCAGGGGGAGACCCAGTACTTC. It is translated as CASSYRGQGETQYF.